What follows are 25 T cell receptor beta chains derived from one specimen sequenced in a study of T cell responses to AZD1222 COVID-19 vaccine. The method was immunoSEQ multiplex PCR; TCRdb's version includes in-frame clones alone and lacks a portion of them. The sample gives tens of thousands of clones, roughly 91% of which show up once; roughly 5% is in the top ten. The sample consisted of peripheral blood, taken 28 days after the second dose of the MenACWY control vaccine. The receptors stem from an adult who received the MenACWY meningococcal vaccine as a control.

V and J are TRBV21-1 and TRBJ2-7; TRBD2 is the table's D call, not checked against the DNA. TRBV21-1 is labeled a pseudogene. The CDR3 runs 13 residues. CDR3 sequence reads: CASSKGGDYEQYF. CDR3 in DNA: TGTGCCAGCAGCAAGGGGGGTGACTACGAGCAGTACTTC.

The chain has TRBV24-1 and TRBJ2-5, with D unresolved. Germline values: CDR1 KGHDR, CDR2 SFDVKD. V lost 3 bases and J 7 bases, leaving 8 bases between the germline ends. The CDR3 covers 12 residues. The CDR3 nucleotides are TGTGCCACCAGTGATCCAATGGGGACCCAGTACTTC. This translates into CATSDPMGTQYF.

The chain recombines TRBV7-2 with TRBJ1-6; D is possibly TRBD1 (5 bases). CDR1 is SGHTA and CDR2 is FQGNSA in the germline V gene. V shed 5 bases and J shed 10 bases, with 18 bases lying between them. The CDR3 totals 15 residues. CDR3 region: CASSIRQGGHSPLHF. The CDR3 DNA reads TGTGCCAGCAGCATACGTCAGGGTGGGCACTCACCCCTCCACTTT.

This chain joins TRBV4-1 and TRBJ2-7; D may be TRBD2 (5 bases). Germline assignment: CDR1 MGHRA and CDR2 YSYEKL. V was shortened by 1 base and J by 0 bases, with 10 bases between the two germline ends. The CDR3 is 15 amino acids. CDR3 amino acids: CASSQVPGSSYEQYF. In DNA, the CDR3 is TGCGCCAGCAGCCAAGTTCCGGGGTCCTCCTACGAGCAGTACTTC.

The gene calls are TRBV11-2 and TRBJ1-3; no definite D call. The CDR3 runs to 17 residues. Germline loops: CDR1 SGHAT, CDR2 FQNNGV. Between the trimmed V and J ends, which lost 0 bases and 0 bases, there was a span of 12 bases. CDR3 loop: CASSLEDGSISGNTIYF. Here the CDR3 DNA reads TGTGCCAGCAGCTTAGAGGATGGGAGTATCTCTGGAAACACCATATATTTT.

This chain links TRBV7-2 with TRBJ2-7; D may be TRBD2 (7 bases). The ends were cut back, 4 bases at V and 2 bases at J, with 12 bases in the middle. Germline V gene data show CDR1 as SGHTA and CDR2 as FQGNSA. The CDR3 has 14 amino acids. The CDR3 sequence: CASSWGRDTYEQYF. CDR3 DNA sequence: TGTGCCAGCAGCTGGGGGAGGGACACCTACGAGCAGTACTTC. The complete variable domain, with remaining parts taken from reference TRBV7-2 and TRBJ2-7, reads GAGVSQSPSNKVTEKGKDVELRCDPISGHTALYWYRQSLGQGLEFLIYFQGNSAPDKSGLPSDRFSAERTGGSVSTLTIQRTQQEDSAVYLCASSWGRDTYEQYFGPGTRLTVT.

The chain carries TRBV3-1 (or the pseudogene TRBV3-2) and TRBJ2-7; D is uncertain. The CDR3 sequence is 13 residues long. CDR1 LGHDT and CDR2 YNNKEL come from the germline V gene (reference sequence). Trimming left V 4 bases short and J 7 bases short, with 14 bases between. In DNA form, the CDR3 reads TGTGCCAGCAGCCTCGGTCATTCGAGGGAGCAGTACTTC. As protein: CASSLGHSREQYF.

This clone has only a few counts. The chain links TRBV3-1 (or the pseudogene TRBV3-2) to TRBJ2-7; D possibly corresponds to TRBD1 (6 bases). V was shortened by 4 bases and J by 0 bases, with 10 bases between the two germline ends. Germline CDR1 and CDR2: LGHDT and YNNKEL (reference sequence). The CDR3 extends over 14 amino acids. CDR3 DNA: TGTGCCAGCAGCCGCGAAGGGGGCTCCTACGAGCAGTACTTC. Its translation is CASSREGGSYEQYF.

The chain joins TRBV3-1 (or the pseudogene TRBV3-2) to TRBJ1-2; D ambiguous. There are 14 residues in the CDR3. Deletions cut 0 bases from V and 4 bases from J, with 9 bases between. CDR1 is LGHDT and CDR2 is YNNKEL in the germline V gene (reference sequence). The CDR3: CASSQDGFVYGYTF. CDR3 nucleotide sequence: TGTGCCAGCAGCCAAGATGGCTTCGTCTATGGCTACACCTTC.

The rearrangement uses TRBV28 and TRBJ1-2; D unresolved. V lost 3 bases and J 4 bases, leaving 3 bases between the germline ends. This CDR3 is 11 amino acids long. Germline V gives CDR1 MDHEN, CDR2 SYDVKM. CDR3 residues: CASSFPYGYTF. The CDR3 DNA is TGTGCCAGCAGTTTTCCCTATGGCTACACCTTC.

The chain has TRBV6-5 and TRBJ1-1; D unclear. Germline CDR1 and CDR2: MNHEY and SVGAGI. V dropped 0 bases and J dropped 7 bases, with 12 bases sitting between them. There are 14 residues in the CDR3. The CDR3 bases are TGTGCCAGCAGTTACTCGACCTTGGCCTTTGAAGCTTTCTTT. It translates to CASSYSTLAFEAFF.

CDR3 DNA: TGTGCCAGCAGCCAAGATCAAACAAGTGAAGCTTTCTTT. It yields the protein CASSQDQTSEAFF. The chain has TRBV3-1 (or the pseudogene TRBV3-2) and TRBJ1-1; D gene ambiguous. Per the germline V gene, CDR1 is LGHDT and CDR2 is YNNKEL (reference sequence). The CDR3 sequence is 13 residues long. V was trimmed by 0 bases and J by 7 bases, leaving 9 bases between them.

The rearrangement links TRBV5-1 to TRBJ2-7; tentative D call: TRBD2 (6 bases). V lost 2 bases and J lost 4, with 7 bases in between. CDR3 size: 12 residues. CDR1 and CDR2 (germline): SGHRS, YFSETQ. CDR3 sequence reads: CASSFGGYEQYF. The CDR3 DNA reads TGCGCCAGCAGCTTCGGGGGATACGAGCAGTACTTC.

V is TRBV3-1 (or the pseudogene TRBV3-2) and J is TRBJ1-5; 12 nucleotides line up with TRBD1. The CDR3 is 15 amino acids. Looked up from germline, CDR1 is LGHDT and CDR2 is YNNKEL (reference sequence). Losses at the gene ends were 4 bases for V and 7 bases for J; bases not matched to a gene: 5. Here the CDR3 DNA reads TGTGCCAGCAGCCCCGGGACAGGGGGCTGGCAGCCCCAGCATTTT. As protein: CASSPGTGGWQPQHF.

A word on this clone: Other DNA sequences in this specimen translate into the identical CDR3. In nucleotides, the CDR3 is TGCGCCAGCAGCCCGGGACAGGGACAAGAGACCCAGTACTTC. It yields the protein CASSPGQGQETQYF. This chain uses TRBV5-1 with TRBJ2-5, with TRBD1 identical over 9 bases. This CDR3 contains 14 residues. Per the germline V gene, CDR1 is SGHRS and CDR2 is YFSETQ. V dropped 4 bases and J dropped 2; count of bases not matched to a gene: 3.

This clone has just one count. This chain uses TRBV28 with TRBJ2-2, with D unclear. Germline lookup yields CDR1 MDHEN and CDR2 SYDVKM. The germline V and J ends were trimmed by 7 bases and 6 bases, with 9 bases remaining between them. This CDR3 comprises 12 residues. The CDR3 DNA reads TGTGCCAGCACCAATCGACCCGGGGAGCTGTTTTTT. It is translated as CASTNRPGELFF. Variable domain in full (rest from reference TRBV28 and TRBJ2-2): DVKVTQSSRYLVKRTGEKVFLECVQDMDHENMFWYRQDPGLGLRLIYFSYDVKMKEKGDIPEGYSVSREKKERFSLILESASTNQTSMYLCASTNRPGELFFGEGSRLTVL.

The chain employs TRBV27 and TRBJ2-7; TRBD1 matches at 7 bases. The CDR3 sequence is 13 residues long. Germline V gene sequence: CDR1 MNHEY, CDR2 SMNVEV (reference sequence). J lost 6 bases, V lost 6 bases, and 8 bases had no gene match. CDR3 nucleotide sequence: TGTGCCAGCAGCTACGACAGGGTAGGCGAGCAGTACTTC. The encoded protein is CASSYDRVGEQYF.

This clone was seen a single time. The rearrangement joins TRBV30 to TRBJ2-3, with D possibly called TRBD1 or TRBD2 (5 bases each). Germline V CDR1 and CDR2: GTSNPN, SVGIG (reference sequence). This CDR3 contains 12 residues. Trimming stripped 3 bases from V and 4 bases from J, with 8 bases between. The CDR3 is CAWSRGADTQYF. Here the CDR3 DNA reads TGTGCCTGGAGCCGAGGGGCAGATACGCAGTATTTT.

This chain connects TRBV10-3 to TRBJ1-6, with 8 bases matching TRBD1. V shed 8 bases, J shed 4 bases, and the junction held 4 bases outside the gene matches. Germline lookup yields CDR1 ENHRY and CDR2 SYGVKD. The CDR3 runs 14 residues. CDR3 loop: CAIAQGVYNSPLHF. CDR3 sequence (DNA): TGTGCCATCGCACAGGGGGTTTATAATTCACCCCTCCACTTT.

In its sample, this clone was seen once. V usage is TRBV7-2 and J usage is TRBJ2-7; 8 bases line up with TRBD2. This CDR3 comprises 17 residues. The V and J ends lost 5 bases and 3 bases, in that order; junction bases with no gene match: 15. Per the germline V gene, CDR1 is SGHTA and CDR2 is FQGNSA. In DNA form, the CDR3 reads TGTGCCAGCAGCAAAGTCCTACAGCGGGGGAGATACTACGAGCAGTACTTC. It translates to CASSKVLQRGRYYEQYF.

The chain recombines TRBV7-9 with TRBJ2-5; no firm D call. Trimming shortened V by 7 bases and J by 5 bases, and 11 bases separated the two germline ends. Germline loops: CDR1 SEHNR, CDR2 FQNEAQ (reference sequence). This CDR3 has 12 residues. CDR3 sequence reads: CASNQARETQYF. CDR3 nucleotide sequence: TGTGCCAGCAATCAGGCCCGGGAGACCCAGTACTTC.

The chain carries TRBV30 and TRBJ2-3, with 8 bases fitting TRBD2. Trimming cost V 8 bases and J 4 bases; bases outside gene matches: 17. Germline CDR1 and CDR2: GTSNPN and SVGIG (reference sequence). This CDR3 contains 16 residues. The CDR3 coding sequence is TGTGCCCGGACTGGGGGGGCGGGGGGCGCCGCAGATACGCAGTATTTT. Its translation is CARTGGAGGAADTQYF.

The chain uses TRBV27 and TRBJ1-4; a possible D gene is TRBD1 (5 bases). Trimming took off 4 bases at V and 8 bases at J, with 14 bases between the two ends. CDR1 and CDR2 from the germline V gene are MNHEY and SMNVEV (reference sequence). The CDR3 has 14 amino acids. The CDR3 sequence is CASSWGRAREKLFF. The CDR3 coding sequence is TGTGCCAGCAGTTGGGGCAGGGCAAGGGAAAAACTGTTTTTT.

The J gene is TRBJ2-5, the V gene TRBV28; 10 bases map to TRBD1. Unmatched junction bases numbered 9, after V lost 3 bases and J lost 5 bases. CDR3 size: 16 residues. Germline V gene data show CDR1 as MDHEN and CDR2 as SYDVKM. Written as DNA, the CDR3 is TGTGCCAGCAGTTTGCCCCGACAGGGGGCAGGGGAGACCCAGTACTTC. This sequence encodes CASSLPRQGAGETQYF.

This chain links TRBV27 with TRBJ1-2, with TRBD1 matching over 9 bases. Germline CDR1 reads MNHEY; CDR2 reads SMNVEV (reference sequence). This CDR3 spans 14 amino acids. V lost 6 bases, J lost 6 bases, and 8 bases stayed unmatched. The CDR3: CASSPVGQGNGYTF. The CDR3 region has the DNA TGTGCCAGCAGCCCTGTGGGACAGGGTAATGGCTACACCTTC.